This is a list of T cell receptor beta chains from one sample in a study of blood T cell repertoires in COVID-19. The repertoire was sequenced with immunoSEQ multiplex PCR; TCRdb's copy has only in-frame clones and lacks some. This repertoire shows some 13,000 clones, 86% found once; its top ten account for about 51%. Sequenced: peripheral blood. These receptors were collected from a man older than 75 with acute or convalescent COVID-19. The CDR3 runs from the conserved cysteine through the conserved F or W. Each record gives: D gene, V gene, clone size, J gene, CDR3 DNA, CDR3 protein. D genes are given only for firm matches. Clone size appears in some rows only: once, few, many, or a class for an expanded clone.

NA	TRBV9	NA	TRBJ2-3	TGTGCCAGCAGCGCACAGGGCCTATCAGATACGCAGTATTTT	CASSAQGLSDTQYF
NA	TRBV3-1/TRBV3-2	NA	TRBJ2-1	TGTGCCAGCAGCCCGAGCTGGTATGAGCAGTTCTTC	CASSPSWYEQFF
NA	TRBV18	NA	TRBJ1-1	TGTGCCAGCTCACCTTATGATAAGGTCCGAAGAGGCACTGAAGCTTTCTTT	CASSPYDKVRRGTEAFF
TRBD1	TRBV29-1	few	TRBJ1-2	TGCAGCGTTGGCGGGACAGGAGGGGGTGAATATGCGGGCACCTTC	CSVGGTGGGEYAGTF
TRBD2	TRBV5-1	NA	TRBJ2-3	TGCGCCAGCAGCTTGGGGCGGGGGGGCCGGAGGAGCACAGATACGCAGTATTTT	CASSLGRGGRRSTDTQYF
TRBD1	TRBV6-5	NA	TRBJ1-4	TGTGCCAGCAGTCTTACAGGGGAGGTTTATGAAAAACTGTTTTTT	CASSLTGEVYEKLFF
TRBD1	TRBV10-3	NA	TRBJ1-6	TGTGCCACCAGGACGACAGGGGTGAATTCACCCCTCCACTTT	CATRTTGVNSPLHF
TRBD2	TRBV4-1	NA	TRBJ2-3	TGCGCCAGCAGCCAAGGGCTAGCGGGGGCCTCAGATACGCAGTATTTT	CASSQGLAGASDTQYF
TRBD2	TRBV18	NA	TRBJ2-1	TGTGCCAGCTCACTCCGGACTAGCGGCAACAATGAGCAGTTCTTC	CASSLRTSGNNEQFF
NA	TRBV7-3	NA	TRBJ2-3	TGTGCCAGCAGCCGAGGGCCGAAGATAGATACGCAGTATTTT	CASSRGPKIDTQYF
TRBD1	TRBV6-5	NA	TRBJ2-1	TGTGCCAGCAGCCAGGGACAGCGGTCCTACAATGAGCAGTTCTTC	CASSQGQRSYNEQFF
TRBD1	TRBV7-3	NA	TRBJ2-1	TGTGCCAGCAGCTCTAACGTGGGACAGCGCAATGAGCAGTTCTTC	CASSSNVGQRNEQFF
TRBD2	TRBV7-2	NA	TRBJ2-1	TGTGCCAGCAGCAGCCAGCGGGGGGGCTATGAGCAGTTCTTC	CASSSQRGGYEQFF
NA	TRBV20-1	few	TRBJ1-6	TGCAGTGCTAGTAAGGGGGAGTGGTCACCCCTCCACTTT	CSASKGEWSPLHF
NA	TRBV6-5	NA	TRBJ1-1	TGTGCCAGCAGGATTCATACTGGGAACACTGAAGCTTTCTTT	CASRIHTGNTEAFF
NA	TRBV5-8	NA	TRBJ1-2	TGTGCCAGCAGCTTGAAGGCAGGGGCCGGAGGTGGCTACACCTTC	CASSLKAGAGGGYTF
TRBD2	TRBV24-1	NA	TRBJ2-6	TGTGCCACCAGTTCAGCGGGAGGGAACTCTGGGGCCAACGTCCTGACTTTC	CATSSAGGNSGANVLTF
TRBD1	TRBV15	once	TRBJ2-7	TGTGCCACAGATGCCGGGACAGGGACGTACGAGCAGTACTTC	CATDAGTGTYEQYF
NA	TRBV10-3	NA	TRBJ2-5	TGTGCCACCTCCGAGGAGGCCGGAGAGACCCAGTACTTC	CATSEEAGETQYF
NA	TRBV2	NA	TRBJ1-2	TGTGCCAGCAGTCCGGACAGTAGCTATGGCTACACCTTC	CASSPDSSYGYTF
TRBD1	TRBV11-2	NA	TRBJ2-6	TGTGCCAGCAGCTTAGATAAGGGACAGGGTAGGAGTGGGGCCAACGTCCTGACTTTC	CASSLDKGQGRSGANVLTF
TRBD1	TRBV6-5	NA	TRBJ1-2	TGTGCCAGCAGGACAGGGGGCGGGGAATATGGCTACACCTTC	CASRTGGGEYGYTF
TRBD2	TRBV19	NA	TRBJ2-1	TGTGCCAGTAGGGAGACTAGCGGGGGAAAGTACAATGAGCAGTTCTTC	CASRETSGGKYNEQFF
NA	TRBV7-3	NA	TRBJ2-3	TGTGCCAGCGCTCTTAAGCAGGCCAACACAGATACGCAGTATTTT	CASALKQANTDTQYF
TRBD1	TRBV29-1	NA	TRBJ1-1	TGCAGCGCCCTAGATACAGGGGTGGGAGCTGAAGCTTTCTTT	CSALDTGVGAEAFF
TRBD1	TRBV6-5	NA	TRBJ1-2	TGTGCCAGCAGTTACGGAGACAGGGGAAGGGTGGTTGGCTACACCTTC	CASSYGDRGRVVGYTF
NA	TRBV9	NA	TRBJ2-3	TGTGCCAGCAGCATCTCAGGGGGGAGCACAGATACGCAGTATTTT	CASSISGGSTDTQYF
NA	TRBV29-1	NA	TRBJ2-1	TGCAGCGTTGGGGGCCCCGGGGGCTCCTACAATGAGCAGTTCTTC	CSVGGPGGSYNEQFF
TRBD2	TRBV19	NA	TRBJ2-5	TGTGCCACCAAAAGGACTAGCGGTAAAGAGACCCAGTACTTC	CATKRTSGKETQYF
NA	TRBV7-2	NA	TRBJ2-2	TGTGCCAGCAGCTTAGCGTCAGGCACCGGGGAGCTGTTTTTT	CASSLASGTGELFF
TRBD1	TRBV7-8	NA	TRBJ1-6	TGTGCCAGCAGCTCCCGGGACAGGGGGCGCGGGTCACCCCTCCACTTT	CASSSRDRGRGSPLHF
NA	TRBV4-1	few	TRBJ1-2	TGCGCCAGCAGCCAATTTGCAGGAACAGGGTATGGCTACACCTTC	CASSQFAGTGYGYTF
TRBD1	TRBV29-1	NA	TRBJ1-2	TGCAGCGTTGACCCAGACAGGGGGCCGGATGGCTACACCTTC	CSVDPDRGPDGYTF
TRBD1	TRBV4-1	NA	TRBJ1-4	TGCGCCAGCAGCCAAAGGGGGCGAGCTAATGAAAAACTGTTTTTT	CASSQRGRANEKLFF
NA	TRBV29-1	once	TRBJ1-1	TGCAGCGTATCAGTACAGGGGAACACTGAAGCTTTCTTT	CSVSVQGNTEAFF
NA	TRBV30	NA	TRBJ1-6	TGTGCCTGGAGTGGCCCACGACAGAATAATTCACCCCTCCACTTT	CAWSGPRQNNSPLHF
NA	TRBV10-3	few	TRBJ2-1	TGTGCCATCAGTGATACAAATGAGCAGTTCTTC	CAISDTNEQFF
NA	TRBV7-3	few	TRBJ2-1	TGTGCCAGCAGCTCGGACGGGGGGCTTTGGCACAATGAGCAGTTCTTC	CASSSDGGLWHNEQFF
NA	TRBV4-2	NA	TRBJ2-5	TGTGCCAGCAGCCAAGGGATTAAGGGGGGGGAAGAGACCCAGTACTTC	CASSQGIKGGEETQYF
NA	TRBV5-8	NA	TRBJ2-7	TGTGCCAGCAGCCTTACAGTCTACGAGCAGTACTTC	CASSLTVYEQYF
TRBD2	TRBV2	NA	TRBJ2-5	TGTGCCAGCACTCAAAACGGGGGGGAGACCCAGTACTTC	CASTQNGGETQYF
NA	TRBV20-1	NA	TRBJ2-1	TGCAGTGCTAGCCTCTACAATGAGCAGTTCTTC	CSASLYNEQFF
NA	TRBV5-1	NA	TRBJ1-1	TGCGCCAGCAGCGGAACAGGCCTGGGAACTGAAGCTTTCTTT	CASSGTGLGTEAFF
NA	TRBV5-1	NA	TRBJ2-2	TGCGCCAGCAGCTTGGCTCTAGCGCCCGGGGAGCTGTTTTTT	CASSLALAPGELFF
TRBD2	TRBV7-9	NA	TRBJ2-7	TGTGCCAGCAGCTCCTGGACTAGCGGGAGCTCCGAGCAGTACTTC	CASSSWTSGSSEQYF
TRBD2	TRBV7-3	NA	TRBJ2-5	TGTGCCAGCAGCTTAAGCGGGAGGACGGAGACCCAGTACTTC	CASSLSGRTETQYF
NA	TRBV29-1	NA	TRBJ2-7	TGCAGCGTGGAGGGACTGTACAACTACGAGCAGTACTTC	CSVEGLYNYEQYF
NA	TRBV29-1	NA	TRBJ1-5	TGCAGCGTTGTGAGCGAATATCAGCCCCAGCATTTT	CSVVSEYQPQHF
NA	TRBV7-9	medium-sized	TRBJ1-1	TGTGCCAGCAGCTTGCTGGAGATAGGAACTGAAGCTTTCTTT	CASSLLEIGTEAFF
TRBD1	TRBV19	few	TRBJ1-1	TGTGCCAGTAGTGGGCGCCGGGACAGGGGGGGAGAAGCTTTCTTT	CASSGRRDRGGEAFF
NA	TRBV6-1	NA	TRBJ1-6	TGTGCCAGCAGTGAGGCCGTCCATTCACCCCTCCACTTT	CASSEAVHSPLHF
TRBD2	TRBV6-6	NA	TRBJ2-7	TGTGCCAGCTCAGGGACTACCTACGAGCAGTACTTC	CASSGTTYEQYF
NA	TRBV3-1/TRBV3-2	NA	TRBJ2-3	TGTGCCAGCAGCCAGTTAGGTGGAGTGGACACAGATACGCAGTATTTT	CASSQLGGVDTDTQYF
TRBD1	TRBV6-2/TRBV6-3	NA	TRBJ2-3	TGTGCCAGCAGTTACCCTAATTACAGGGGGCGAGTAGCAGATACGCAGTATTTT	CASSYPNYRGRVADTQYF